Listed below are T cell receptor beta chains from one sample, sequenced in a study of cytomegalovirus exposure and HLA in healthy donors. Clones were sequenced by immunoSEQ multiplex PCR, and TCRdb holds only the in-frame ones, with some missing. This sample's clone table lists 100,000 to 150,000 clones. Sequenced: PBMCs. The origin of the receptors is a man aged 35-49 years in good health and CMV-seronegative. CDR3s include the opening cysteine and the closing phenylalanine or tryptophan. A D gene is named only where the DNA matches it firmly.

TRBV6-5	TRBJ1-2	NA	TGTGCCAGCAGACCCACGGGTACTAACTATGGCTACACCTTC	CASRPTGTNYGYTF
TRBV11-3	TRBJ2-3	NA	TGTGCCAGCAGCCCTCATGCAGTTGCAGATACGCAGTATTTT	CASSPHAVADTQYF
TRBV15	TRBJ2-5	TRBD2	TGTGCCACCAGCAGGGACCGGGGGAGGGGTGGGGCCCAGTACTTC	CATSRDRGRGGAQYF
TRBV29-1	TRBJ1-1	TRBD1	TGCAGCGTTGAACGTCAGGGGGGACATACTGAAGCTTTCTTT	CSVERQGGHTEAFF
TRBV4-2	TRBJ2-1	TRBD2	TGTGCCAGCAGCCAAGATGGGGCTAGCGGGAGCCGGGGAAAGTTCTTC	CASSQDGASGSRGKFF
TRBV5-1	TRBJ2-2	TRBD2	TGCGCCAGCAGCTTGGCCCTAGCGGGGCCACCCCGGGAGCTGTTTTTT	CASSLALAGPPRELFF
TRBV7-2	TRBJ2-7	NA	TGTGCCAGCAGCTTGGGGTGGCTGCGGGGCTCCTACGAGCAGTACTTC	CASSLGWLRGSYEQYF
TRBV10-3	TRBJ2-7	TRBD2	TGTGCCATCAGTCGGACTAGCGGGGCCTACGAGCAGTACTTC	CAISRTSGAYEQYF
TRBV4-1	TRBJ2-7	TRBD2	TGCGCCAGCAGCCCCGAGGCTAGCGGGATGTACGAGCAGTACTTC	CASSPEASGMYEQYF
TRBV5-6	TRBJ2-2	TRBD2	TGTGCCAGCAGCTTGTGGGCTAGCGGGAGGACCGGGGAGCTGTTTTTT	CASSLWASGRTGELFF
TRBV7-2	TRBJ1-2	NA	TGTGCCAGCAGCACGGACAGATATGGCTACACCTTC	CASSTDRYGYTF
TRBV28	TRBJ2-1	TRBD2	TGTGCCAGCAGTTTATGGACTAGCGGGGGGAATGAGCAGTTCTTC	CASSLWTSGGNEQFF
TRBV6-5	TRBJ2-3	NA	TGTGCCAGCAGTTACTTTCCTACGACTAGCACAGATACGCAGTATTTT	CASSYFPTTSTDTQYF
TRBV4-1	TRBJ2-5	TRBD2	TGCGCCAGCAGCCAAGAGGGACTAGCGGGATCGTGGGAGCAGTACTTC	CASSQEGLAGSWEQYF
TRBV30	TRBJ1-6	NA	TGTGCCTGGCAAGGACAGCCCAATAATTCACCCCTCCACTTT	CAWQGQPNNSPLHF
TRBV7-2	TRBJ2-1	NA	TGTGCCAGCAGCCAGGATATCAGGAATGAGCAGTTCTTC	CASSQDIRNEQFF
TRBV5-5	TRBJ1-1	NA	TGTGCCAGCAGCTTGGTTTTGGGAGACACTGAAGCTTTCTTT	CASSLVLGDTEAFF
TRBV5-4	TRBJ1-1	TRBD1	TGTGCCAGCAGCGGAACCGGGACAGTCAACACTGAAGCTTTCTTT	CASSGTGTVNTEAFF
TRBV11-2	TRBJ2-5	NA	TGTGCCAGCAGCTCGTGGGGAGGCATCCAAGAGACCCAGTACTTC	CASSSWGGIQETQYF
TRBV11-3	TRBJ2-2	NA	TGTGCCAGCAGCCCCTCTAGCGTAAACACCGGGGAGCTGTTTTTT	CASSPSSVNTGELFF
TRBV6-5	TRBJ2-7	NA	TGTGCCAGCAGTTACTGGAGGGGCGAGCAGTACTTC	CASSYWRGEQYF
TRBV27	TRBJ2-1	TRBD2	TGTGCCAGCAGTTTATGGCTAGCGGGAAATACTGAGCAGTTCTTC	CASSLWLAGNTEQFF
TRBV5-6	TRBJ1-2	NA	TGTGCCAGCAGCTTGGGGGACACAAACTATGGCTACACCTTC	CASSLGDTNYGYTF
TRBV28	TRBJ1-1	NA	TGTGCCAGCAGTTTACCCTTGGGGGGTGGGACTGAAGCTTTCTTT	CASSLPLGGGTEAFF
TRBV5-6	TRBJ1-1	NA	TGTGCCAGCAGCTTGCCAGGGAACTACACTGAAGCTTTCTTT	CASSLPGNYTEAFF
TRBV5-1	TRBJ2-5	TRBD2	TGCGCCAGCACCGGGACGGGGGGGGAGACCCAGTACTTC	CASTGTGGETQYF
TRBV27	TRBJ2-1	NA	TGTGCCAGCAGTTTATTCCGGGGTTCATACAATGAGCAGTTCTTC	CASSLFRGSYNEQFF
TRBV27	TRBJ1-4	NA	TGTGCCAGCAGTCCGCGGCCCTTTTCGGGTGAAAAACTGTTTTTT	CASSPRPFSGEKLFF
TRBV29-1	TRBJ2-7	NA	TGCAGCGTCCGAGCAGGGGATTACGAGCAGTACTTC	CSVRAGDYEQYF
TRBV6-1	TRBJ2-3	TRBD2	TGTGCCAGCAGTGTCGGACTAGCGGGAGCTGGAGGTTCACCAGATACGCAGTATTTT	CASSVGLAGAGGSPDTQYF
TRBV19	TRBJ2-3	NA	TGTGCCAGTAGTATAGTATGGCTTACCACAGATACGCAGTATTTT	CASSIVWLTTDTQYF
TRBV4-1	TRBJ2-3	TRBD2	TGCGCCAGCAGCCAAGCCGGACTAGCGTATACAGATACGCAGTATTTT	CASSQAGLAYTDTQYF
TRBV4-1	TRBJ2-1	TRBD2	TGCGCCAGCAGCCAGTCGGTTAGCGGGGTTTACAATGAGCAGTTCTTC	CASSQSVSGVYNEQFF
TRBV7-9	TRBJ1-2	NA	TGTGCCAGCAGCTCGTATAACTATGGCTACACCTTC	CASSSYNYGYTF
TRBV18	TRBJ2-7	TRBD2	TGTGCCAGCTCACATAGCGGGAGCTCCTACGAGCAGTACTTC	CASSHSGSSYEQYF
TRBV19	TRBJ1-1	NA	TGTGCCAGTAGTCGGACATTGAACACTGAAGCTTTCTTT	CASSRTLNTEAFF
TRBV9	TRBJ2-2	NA	TGTGCCAGCACCGATAGCGGAGTAGATACGAACACCGGGGAGCTGTTTTTT	CASTDSGVDTNTGELFF
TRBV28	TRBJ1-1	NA	TGTGCCAGCAGTAGGTACAGGGCGCTGAACACTGAAGCTTTCTTT	CASSRYRALNTEAFF
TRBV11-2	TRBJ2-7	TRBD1	TGTGCCAGCAGCCCACATGGACAGGGCGTCTACGAGCAGTACTTC	CASSPHGQGVYEQYF
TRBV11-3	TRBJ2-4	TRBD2	TGTGCCAGCAGCCCACCCGCGGGAGGGATAGCCAAAAACATTCAGTACTTC	CASSPPAGGIAKNIQYF
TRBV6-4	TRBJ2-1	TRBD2	TGTGCCAGCAGTGACCTAGCGGAATATGACAATGAGCAGTTCTTC	CASSDLAEYDNEQFF
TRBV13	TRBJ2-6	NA	TGTGCCAGCAGCTTAGATAGCGGCCGATGGGGCTCTGGGGCCAACGTCCTGACTTTC	CASSLDSGRWGSGANVLTF
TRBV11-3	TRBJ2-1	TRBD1	TGTGCCAGCAGCAAACGGACAGGGGTCGATGAGCAGTTCTTC	CASSKRTGVDEQFF
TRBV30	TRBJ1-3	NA	TGTGCCTGGATGGAGGGAAACACCATATATTTT	CAWMEGNTIYF
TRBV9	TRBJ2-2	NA	TGTGCCAGCAGCGGAGACCGCGGGACGCCCACCGGGGAGCTGTTTTTT	CASSGDRGTPTGELFF
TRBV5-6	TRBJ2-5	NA	TGTGCCAGCAGCTTAGACAAGGTTGAGCAAGAGACCCAGTACTTC	CASSLDKVEQETQYF
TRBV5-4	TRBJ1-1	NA	TGTGCCAGCAGCAGCGTACAGGGCGCCACTGAAGCTTTCTTT	CASSSVQGATEAFF
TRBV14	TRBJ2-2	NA	TGTGCCAGCAGCCAGATCCGAGCGACCGGGGAGCTGTTTTTT	CASSQIRATGELFF
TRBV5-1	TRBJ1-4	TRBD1	TGCGCCAGCAGCGCTAGACAGGGGGCAGGTGAAAAACTGTTTTTT	CASSARQGAGEKLFF
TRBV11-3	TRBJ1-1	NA	TGTGCCAGCAGCGCCCAGGGCGGTGGTACTGAAGCTTTCTTT	CASSAQGGGTEAFF
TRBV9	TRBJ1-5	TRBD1	TGTGCCAGCAGCGAGGGACAGCGCAGCCCCGTGAGGAATCAGCCCCAGCATTTT	CASSEGQRSPVRNQPQHF
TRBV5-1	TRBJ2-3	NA	TGCGCCAGCAGCTTGGATCAGGGGGATACGCAGTATTTT	CASSLDQGDTQYF
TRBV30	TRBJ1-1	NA	TGTGCCTGGAGGCCGCGGGGCAACACTGAAGCTTTCTTT	CAWRPRGNTEAFF
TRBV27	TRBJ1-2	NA	TGTGCCAGCGTCCCCTACGGGAGCCAGGACCTATTTTATAACTATGGCTACACCTTC	CASVPYGSQDLFYNYGYTF
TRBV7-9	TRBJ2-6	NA	TGTGCCAGCAGCCGTGGACAGCTCGGGGCCAACGTCCTGACTTTC	CASSRGQLGANVLTF
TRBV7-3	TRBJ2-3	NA	TGTGCCAGCAGCTTACAACCGTCAGGAGATACGCAGTATTTT	CASSLQPSGDTQYF
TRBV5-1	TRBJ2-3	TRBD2	TGCGCCAGCGGGACTAGCGGGAGTGTAGATACGCAGTATTTT	CASGTSGSVDTQYF
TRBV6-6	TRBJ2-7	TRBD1	TGTGCCAGCAGAGGAGCAGGGGGTACCTACGAGCAGTACTTC	CASRGAGGTYEQYF
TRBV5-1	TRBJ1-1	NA	TGCGCCAGCAGCTTGGGACCTCTTCGGGGGAACACTGAAGCTTTCTTT	CASSLGPLRGNTEAFF